These 32 T cell receptor beta chains came from one sample sequenced in a study of OX40 agonist ivuxolimab in advanced cancers. Assay: immunoSEQ multiplex PCR; the TCRdb copy retains only in-frame clones and omits some. The data show 14,000 or so clones, with 76% seen just once and 16% held by the top ten. The sample was CD4+ or CD8+ T cells sorted from blood, taken in a trial of the OX40 agonist ivuxolimab. The source of these receptors is an adult with an advanced solid tumor such as melanoma, head and neck, liver or kidney cancer.

This clone appeared once. The gene calls are TRBV9 and TRBJ2-5, with D unclear. Trimming left V 0 bases short and J 5 bases short, with 8 bases between. The CDR3 is 13 residues long. Looked up from germline, CDR1 is SGDLS and CDR2 is YYNGEE. CDR3 DNA: TGTGCCAGCAGCGTAGGGATGGGGGAGACCCAGTACTTC. Translation: CASSVGMGETQYF. The variable domain in full, with the rest retrieved from reference TRBV9 and TRBJ2-5, is DSGVTQTPKHLITATGQRVTLRCSPRSGDLSVYWYQQSLDQGLQFLIQYYNGEERAKGNILERFSAQQFPDLHSELNLSSLELGDSALYFCASSVGMGETQYFGPGTRLLVL.

Here the CDR3 DNA reads TGTGCCAGCAGCGGCGGTTCGACTCCAATGGGGGAAAAACTGTTTTTT. Translating gives CASSGGSTPMGEKLFF. V gene TRBV9 combines with J gene TRBJ1-4; D gene unclear. The V end was cut by 3 bases, the J end by 8 bases, with 20 bases between. Germline CDR1 and CDR2: SGDLS and YYNGEE. The CDR3 is made up of 16 amino acids.

This chain uses TRBV27 with TRBJ2-7; TRBD1 matches 8 bases. Germline loops: CDR1 MNHEY, CDR2 SMNVEV (reference sequence). The CDR3 has 15 amino acids. V shed 5 bases, J shed 5 bases, and the junction held 11 bases outside the gene matches. The CDR3 DNA follows: TGTGCCAGCAGTCCCGGCAGGGGGCGGAAGAACGAGCAGTACTTC. It codes for CASSPGRGRKNEQYF.

This rearrangement joins TRBV9 to TRBJ1-2; a weak D match, TRBD1 (5 bases). This CDR3 comprises 13 residues. The V end was cut by 4 bases, the J end by 1 base, with 8 bases between. Looked up from germline, CDR1 is SGDLS and CDR2 is YYNGEE. The DNA for the CDR3 is TGTGCCAGCAGCCCTGACAGTAACTATGGCTACACCTTC. The encoded protein is CASSPDSNYGYTF.

The table lists this clone with a few counts. Different DNA sequences within this sample yield the same CDR3. The chain is built from TRBV19 and TRBJ1-2; D not certain. V lost 7 bases and J lost 4, with 10 bases in between. Per germline, CDR1 LNHDA and CDR2 SQIVND (reference sequence). The length of the CDR3 is 12 residues. DNA of the CDR3: TGTGCCAGTATCCAGGCAGGCTATGGCTACACCTTC. Translation: CASIQAGYGYTF.

The CDR3 region has the DNA TGTGCCAGCAGTTACGCACGGGACGGGGGGCAGGGCTACACCTTC. It specifies CASSYARDGGQGYTF. The chain links TRBV6-6 to TRBJ1-2, with a possible D match to TRBD1 (6 bases). The V end lost 2 bases, the J end lost 8 bases, and 18 bases lay between the germline ends. Germline V CDR1 and CDR2: MNHNY, SVGAGI (reference sequence). The CDR3 contains 15 residues.

The V and J genes are TRBV6-5 and TRBJ2-7; 8 bases fit TRBD1. Germline V gene data show CDR1 as MNHEY and CDR2 as SVGAGI. V gave up 5 bases and J gave up 7 bases; unmatched junction bases: 4. CDR3 size: 12 residues. The CDR3 sequence: CASSQQGGEQYF. The CDR3 DNA reads TGTGCCAGCAGTCAACAGGGGGGAGAGCAGTACTTC.

The genes are TRBV4-1 and TRBJ2-1; unclear D gene. This CDR3 spans 15 amino acids. Deletions cut 0 bases from V and 6 bases from J, with 12 bases between. CDR1 MGHRA and CDR2 YSYEKL come from the germline V gene. CDR3 DNA: TGCGCCAGCAGCCAAGAAGACGCTTCGGGCAATGAGCAGTTCTTC. The encoded protein is CASSQEDASGNEQFF.

The chain uses TRBV10-3 and TRBJ2-7; D is perhaps TRBD2 (6 bases). The CDR3 is made up of 14 amino acids. Germline CDR1 reads ENHRY; CDR2 reads SYGVKD. V was shortened by 0 bases and J by 5 bases, with 11 bases between the two germline ends. CDR3 nucleotides: TGTGCCATCAGTGAGTCCTTGGAGGGTAACGAGCAGTACTTC. The encoded protein is CAISESLEGNEQYF.

The chain recombines TRBV6-5 with TRBJ2-7; a possible D gene is TRBD1 (6 bases). V shed 5 bases and J shed 6 bases, with 14 bases lying between them. The CDR3 totals 13 residues. Germline V gene lookup returns CDR1 MNHEY and CDR2 SVGAGI. CDR3 nucleotide sequence: TGTGCCAGCAGTAGCACAGGGTGGGTCGAGCAGTACTTC. Translated: CASSSTGWVEQYF.

V and J are TRBV6-5 and TRBJ2-7, with TRBD2 matching 7 bases. The length of the CDR3 is 12 residues. Unmatched junction bases numbered 3, after V lost 7 bases and J lost 3 bases. Germline V CDR1 and CDR2: MNHEY, SVGAGI. As DNA, the CDR3 is TGTGCCAGCACCACGGGGGGCTACGAGCAGTACTTC. Protein sequence: CASTTGGYEQYF.

V is TRBV6-5 and J is TRBJ1-3; the D is unclear. This CDR3 is 14 amino acids long. Per germline, CDR1 MNHEY and CDR2 SVGAGI. V was shortened by 4 bases and J by 6 bases, with 13 bases between the two germline ends. CDR3 DNA sequence: TGTGCCAGCAGTTCTACCTGGCCCGCAAACACCATATATTTT. Protein product: CASSSTWPANTIYF.

The chain is built from TRBV19 and TRBJ2-5; D unclear. Trimming pared 4 bases from V and 2 bases from J, leaving 14 bases between. The CDR3 consists of 15 residues. Germline CDR1 LNHDA, CDR2 SQIVND (reference sequence). The CDR3 spells CASSSREDPQETQYF. The CDR3 bases are TGTGCCAGTAGTAGCAGAGAGGACCCGCAAGAGACCCAGTACTTC.

V gene TRBV6-1 combines with J gene TRBJ2-7; D remains ambiguous. Germline loops: CDR1 MNHNS, CDR2 SASEGT. This CDR3 has 10 amino acids. Between the trimmed V and J ends, which lost 11 bases and 0 bases, there was a span of 5 bases. The CDR3 DNA reads TGTGCCCCGGGCTCCTACGAGCAGTACTTC. It yields the protein CAPGSYEQYF.

V usage is TRBV5-6 and J usage is TRBJ2-4; TRBD1 matches 7 bases. Germline V CDR1 and CDR2: SGHDT, YYEEEE. CDR3 length: 17 amino acids. Trimming cost V 4 bases and J 0 bases; bases outside gene matches: 10. The CDR3 coding sequence is TGTGCCAGCAGCGTCCCAGGGGGTGGAAAAGCCAAAAACATTCAGTACTTC. Its protein product is CASSVPGGGKAKNIQYF.

The chain carries TRBV7-9 and TRBJ1-1; no clear D. The germline V gene has CDR1 SEHNR and CDR2 FQNEAQ (reference sequence). The CDR3 contains 15 residues. The V gene lost 5 bases and the J gene lost 4 bases, with 17 bases spanning the gap. DNA for the CDR3: TGTGCCAGCAGCCTAGGCCCGACTGGGTCCACTGAAGCTTTCTTT. As protein: CASSLGPTGSTEAFF. The full variable domain, its missing parts supplied by reference TRBV7-9 and TRBJ1-1, is DTGVSQNPRHKITKRGQNVTFRCDPISEHNRLYWYRQTLGQGPEFLTYFQNEAQLEKSRLLSDRFSAERPKGSFSTLEIQRTEQGDSAMYLCASSLGPTGSTEAFFGQGTRLTVV.

This clone is medium-sized (0.01 to 0.1%) within its sample. The chain joins TRBV2 to TRBJ2-3; TRBD2 agrees at 8 bases. V lost 5 bases, J lost 5 bases, and 12 bases stayed unmatched. The length of the CDR3 is 16 residues. CDR1 is SNHLY and CDR2 is FYNNEI in the germline V gene. The CDR3 reads CASSTIRTSREDTQYF. Written as DNA, the CDR3 is TGTGCCAGCAGTACGATCCGGACTAGCAGGGAAGATACGCAGTATTTT. Drawing the rest from reference TRBV2 and TRBJ2-3, the complete variable domain is EPEVTQTPSHQVTQMGQEVILRCVPISNHLYFYWYRQILGQKVEFLVSFYNNEISEKSEIFDDQFSVERPDGSNFTLKIRSTKLEDSAMYFCASSTIRTSREDTQYFGPGTRLTVL.

The CDR3 region has the DNA TGTGCCAGCAGCTTATCATCCAGCCGGGGCTACACCTTC. Its translation: CASSLSSSRGYTF. The V and J genes are TRBV7-2 and TRBJ1-2, with unresolved D. From germline, CDR1 is SGHTA and CDR2 FQGNSA. The germline V and J ends were trimmed by 2 bases and 8 bases, with 12 bases remaining between them. The CDR3 loop spans 13 amino acids.

This clone was seen just once. This chain uses TRBV9 with TRBJ1-2; 7 positions match TRBD1. The ends lost 3 bases at V and 0 bases at J; junction bases unmatched: 20. Per the germline V gene, CDR1 is SGDLS and CDR2 is YYNGEE. The CDR3 is made up of 20 amino acids. CDR3 coding DNA: TGTGCCAGCAGCGGATCCGGGACAGCGCTACCGAAATTAGCTAACTATGGCTACACCTTC. Translating gives CASSGSGTALPKLANYGYTF.

Here the CDR3 DNA reads TGTGCCAGCATTTATGGGTGGGAGCAGCAGTACTTC. As protein: CASIYGWEQQYF. The J gene is TRBJ2-7, the V gene TRBV6-1; possible D gene TRBD2, 5 bases. The V end lost 7 bases, the J end lost 8 bases, and 15 bases lay between the germline ends. The CDR3 spans 12 residues. Germline CDR1 and CDR2: MNHNS and SASEGT.

This clone appeared once. This rearrangement joins TRBV27 to TRBJ1-4; TRBD1 matches at 8 bases. The trim removed 4 bases at V and 6 bases at J, leaving 13 bases unmatched. The CDR3 loop spans 17 amino acids. The germline V gene encodes CDR1 MNHEY and CDR2 SMNVEV (reference sequence). The CDR3 nucleotides read TGTGCCAGCAGTTCCCTATCCAGGACAGGGTGGTATGAAAAACTGTTTTTT. Protein sequence: CASSSLSRTGWYEKLFF.

The chain couples TRBV4-1 to TRBJ2-5; maybe TRBD1 (6 bases). Germline assignment: CDR1 MGHRA and CDR2 YSYEKL. The CDR3 contains 15 residues. The V end lost 3 bases, the J end lost 5 bases, and 16 bases lay between the germline ends. CDR3 coding DNA: TGCGCCAGCAGCCAGTACCAGGGGTCACCTGAGACCCAGTACTTC. This translates into CASSQYQGSPETQYF.

This clone was counted between two and nine times. The rearrangement links TRBV6-6 to TRBJ2-6; D ambiguous. The CDR3 is made up of 15 amino acids. From germline, CDR1 is MNHNY and CDR2 SVGAGI (reference sequence). Between the trimmed V and J ends, which lost 5 bases and 0 bases, there was a span of 8 bases. The CDR3 DNA follows: TGTGCCAGCAGTGCCTGGGTCTCTGGGGCCAACGTCCTGACTTTC. Protein product: CASSAWVSGANVLTF.

This clone was counted only a few times. This chain connects TRBV4-1 to TRBJ2-3; D remains unclear. Germline lookup yields CDR1 MGHRA and CDR2 YSYEKL. With 0 bases removed from V and 2 bases from J, the gap between germline ends came to 6 bases. The CDR3 consists of 14 residues. The CDR3 loop is CASSQDVDTDTQYF. The CDR3 bases are TGCGCCAGCAGCCAAGATGTCGACACAGATACGCAGTATTTT.

The genes are TRBV6-6 and TRBJ2-7; TRBD1 agrees at 10 bases. Looked up from germline, CDR1 is MNHNY and CDR2 is SVGAGI (reference sequence). V lost 10 bases and J lost 4; bases outside the gene matches: 4. CDR3 length: 12 amino acids. CDR3 in DNA: TGTGCCACCCGACAGGGGGCGTACGAGCAGTACTTC. It yields the protein CATRQGAYEQYF.

This chain connects TRBV9 to TRBJ1-5; D not certain. Germline V gene sequence: CDR1 SGDLS, CDR2 YYNGEE. This CDR3 comprises 11 residues. The V end lost 7 bases, the J end lost 3 bases, and 5 bases lay between the germline ends. The CDR3: CASGTNQPQHF. The CDR3 DNA sequence: TGTGCCAGCGGCACCAATCAGCCCCAGCATTTT.

The chain recombines TRBV7-8 with TRBJ2-5; 9 nucleotides match TRBD1. TRBJ2-7 explains the end of the DNA better; the J call may be wrong. Germline loops: CDR1 SGHVS, CDR2 FQNEAQ. The CDR3 length is 16 residues. The CDR3 bases are TGTGCCAGCAGCCCTAGTGCCGGGACAGGGTACCACGAGCAGTACTTC. It encodes CASSPSAGTGYHEQYF.

This clone has a single count. The genes are TRBV19 and TRBJ1-1, with D perhaps matching TRBD1 (6 bases). Germline V CDR1 and CDR2: LNHDA, SQIVND (reference sequence). V gave up 5 bases and J gave up 1 base, with 11 bases separating them. This CDR3 is built from 14 residues. CDR3 sequence (DNA): TGTGCCAGTAGTCCCGGACAGAGGAACACTGAAGCTTTCTTT. It translates to CASSPGQRNTEAFF.

The rearrangement links TRBV13 to TRBJ2-7; tentative D call: TRBD2 (6 bases). V was trimmed by 3 bases and J by 7 bases, leaving 10 bases between them. Germline lookup yields CDR1 PRHDT and CDR2 FYEKMQ (reference sequence). This CDR3 spans 12 amino acids. CDR3 coding DNA: TGTGCCAGCAGCTTTGGTGGGGGGGAGCAGTACTTC. Its translation is CASSFGGGEQYF.

The CDR3 region has the DNA TGTGCCAGCAGAATGGCCGGGACTGAAGCTTTCTTT. This gives the protein CASRMAGTEAFF. The chain has TRBV5-4 and TRBJ1-1, with no clear D. V was clipped by 5 bases and J by 5 bases, with 10 bases between them. The germline V gene has CDR1 SGHNT and CDR2 YYREEE (reference sequence). The CDR3 loop spans 12 amino acids. Looking up the rest from reference TRBV5-4 and TRBJ1-1 gives the full variable domain: ETGVTQSPTHLIKTRGQQVTLRCSSQSGHNTVSWYQQALGQGPQFIFQYYREEENGRGNFPPRFSGLQFPNYSSELNVNALELDDSALYLCASRMAGTEAFFGQGTRLTVV.

The J gene is TRBJ1-5, the V gene TRBV6-1; D not resolved. In germline, CDR1 is MNHNS, CDR2 SASEGT. Trimming took 6 bases from V and 6 from J, leaving 12 bases between them. The CDR3 length is 13 residues. The CDR3 DNA follows: TGTGCCAGCAGGGTTGAGGGTACTCAGCCCCAGCATTTT. It encodes CASRVEGTQPQHF.

This chain links TRBV9 with TRBJ2-7; 9 bases match TRBD1. J gave up 1 base and V 4 bases, and 6 bases lay outside the gene matches. This CDR3 comprises 15 residues. Looked up from germline, CDR1 is SGDLS and CDR2 is YYNGEE. The CDR3 nucleotides read TGTGCCAGCAGCCCCCGGACAGGGGCGTCCTACGAGCAGTACTTC. Amino acid sequence: CASSPRTGASYEQYF.